This TCR beta chain was found in a study of blood T cell repertoires in COVID-19. Only in-frame clones appear in the TCRdb table, and some are missing; sequencing was by immunoSEQ multiplex PCR. This table holds 160,000 or so clones, 82% found once. CDR1 and CDR2 (germline): MRHNA, SNTAGT. After removal of 6 bases from V and 5 bases from J, the junction contained 18 bases not matched to a gene. The CDR3 is made up of 19 amino acids. The chain links TRBV6-4 to TRBJ2-6, with TRBD1 matching 8 bases. The material sequenced was peripheral blood. The TCR was taken from a woman in her sixties or seventies with acute or convalescent COVID-19. The CDR3 loop is CASRHQGAEIFMWANVLTF. DNA for the CDR3: TGTGCCAGCAGACACCAGGGGGCAGAGATCTTTATGTGGGCCAACGTCCTGACTTTC.